This T cell receptor (beta chain) was retrieved from a study of cytomegalovirus exposure and HLA in healthy donors. The overall study: Clustering assigned approximately 78% of the roughly 430 genotyped donors to the Caucasian-associated ancestry cluster.

Turning to this clone: Its target is not known.

V lost 1 base and J 7 bases, leaving 10 bases between the germline ends. The CDR3 is 13 amino acids. CDR1 is SEHNR and CDR2 is FQNEAQ in the germline V gene (reference sequence). 60 Vbeta and 13 Jbeta primers were used in PCR. The protocol was immunoSEQ multiplex PCR, while the TCRdb copy is restricted to in-frame clones and leaves out a portion. The data hold around 150,000 clones, with 77% observed a single time. Study conclusions and caveats: Roughly uniform sequencing depth across donors was assumed, possibly incorrectly. Common viral pathogens were later found to be apparently linked to several of the most significant clusters. The records held CMV serostatus as the only immune exposure information.

This sequence was found in a male donor in good health and CMV-seropositive. The material sequenced was PBMCs. The chain joins TRBV7-9 to TRBJ1-2; D gene uncertain. The CDR3 nucleotides are TGTGCCAGCAGCTTAGAGGCGGAGTCTGGCTACACCTTC. It encodes CASSLEAESGYTF.